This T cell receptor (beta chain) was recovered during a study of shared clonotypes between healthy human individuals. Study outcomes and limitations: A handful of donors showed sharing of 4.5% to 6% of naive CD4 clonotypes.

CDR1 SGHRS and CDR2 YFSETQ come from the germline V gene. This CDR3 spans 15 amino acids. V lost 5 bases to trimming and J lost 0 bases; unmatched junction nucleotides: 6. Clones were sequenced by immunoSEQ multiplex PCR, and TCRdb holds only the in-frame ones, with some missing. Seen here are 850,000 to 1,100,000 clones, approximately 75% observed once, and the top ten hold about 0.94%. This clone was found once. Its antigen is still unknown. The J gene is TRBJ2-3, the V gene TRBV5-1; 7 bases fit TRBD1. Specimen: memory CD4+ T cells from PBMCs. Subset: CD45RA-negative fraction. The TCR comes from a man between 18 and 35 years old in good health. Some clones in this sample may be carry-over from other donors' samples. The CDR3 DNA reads TGCGCCAGCAGAGGACAGGCCTCTAGCACAGATACGCAGTATTTT. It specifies CASRGQASSTDTQYF.